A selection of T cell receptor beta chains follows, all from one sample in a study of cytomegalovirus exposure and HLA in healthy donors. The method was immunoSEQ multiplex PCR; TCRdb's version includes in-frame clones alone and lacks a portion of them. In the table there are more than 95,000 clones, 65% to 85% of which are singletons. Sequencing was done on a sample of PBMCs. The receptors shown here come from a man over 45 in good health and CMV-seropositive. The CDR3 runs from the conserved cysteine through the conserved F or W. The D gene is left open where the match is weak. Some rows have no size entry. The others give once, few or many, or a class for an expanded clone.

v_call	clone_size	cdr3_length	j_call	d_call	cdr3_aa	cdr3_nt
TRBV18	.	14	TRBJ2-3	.	CASSPSSSTDTQYF	TGTGCCAGCTCACCATCGTCTAGCACAGATACGCAGTATTTT
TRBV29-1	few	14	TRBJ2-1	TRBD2	CSAGLAGVSVEQFF	TGCAGCGCCGGACTAGCGGGAGTTTCTGTTGAGCAGTTCTTC
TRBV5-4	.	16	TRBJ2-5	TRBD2	CASSLTSGRALETQYF	TGTGCCAGCAGCCTGACTAGCGGGAGGGCCCTGGAGACCCAGTACTTC
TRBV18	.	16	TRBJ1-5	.	CASSPDKGGKIGPQHF	TGTGCCAGCTCACCCGACAAGGGAGGGAAGATAGGGCCCCAGCATTTT
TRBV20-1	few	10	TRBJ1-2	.	CSATPGGYTF	TGCAGTGCTACGCCCGGGGGCTACACCTTC
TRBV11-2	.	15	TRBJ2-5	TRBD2	CASSLVSGRGETQYF	TGTGCCAGCAGCTTAGTTAGCGGGAGGGGAGAGACCCAGTACTTC
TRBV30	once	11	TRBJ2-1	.	CAWIGGNEQFF	TGTGCCTGGATAGGAGGGAATGAGCAGTTCTTC
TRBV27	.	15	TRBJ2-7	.	CASSPAGTYNYEQYF	TGTGCCAGCAGTCCTGCCGGGACTTACAACTACGAGCAGTACTTC
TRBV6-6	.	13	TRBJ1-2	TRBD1	CASSPGQNYGYTF	TGTGCCAGCAGTCCGGGACAGAATTATGGCTACACCTTC
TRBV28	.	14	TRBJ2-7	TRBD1	CASNSGTGVSEQYF	TGTGCCAGCAACTCCGGGACAGGGGTCTCGGAGCAGTACTTC
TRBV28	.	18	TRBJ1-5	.	CASSFYSGGTRINQPQHF	TGTGCCAGCAGTTTCTATTCGGGGGGTACAAGGATCAATCAGCCCCAGCATTTT
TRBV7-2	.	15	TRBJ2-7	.	CASSLYVGVFYEQYF	TGTGCCAGCAGCTTATATGTGGGAGTCTTTTACGAGCAGTACTTC
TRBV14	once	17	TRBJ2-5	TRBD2	CASSQSGTLAGAETQYF	TGTGCCAGCAGCCAATCTGGAACATTAGCGGGAGCAGAGACCCAGTACTTC
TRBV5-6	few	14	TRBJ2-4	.	CASSSRLAKNIQYF	TGTGCCAGCAGCTCCCGTCTAGCCAAAAACATTCAGTACTTC
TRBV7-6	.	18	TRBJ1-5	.	CASSLAPGGPGSNQPQHF	TGTGCCAGCAGCTTAGCGCCCGGTGGTCCAGGGAGCAATCAGCCCCAGCATTTT
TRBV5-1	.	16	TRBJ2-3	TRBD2	CASSPGLAGVLDTQYF	TGCGCCAGCAGCCCGGGACTAGCGGGAGTGTTAGATACGCAGTATTTT
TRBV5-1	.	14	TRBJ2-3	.	CASRIQGRTDTQYF	TGCGCCAGCAGAATACAGGGTCGCACAGATACGCAGTATTTT
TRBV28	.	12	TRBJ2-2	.	CASTPSAGELFF	TGTGCCAGCACCCCCTCGGCCGGGGAGCTGTTTTTT
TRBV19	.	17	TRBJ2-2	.	CASSQPRSGGNTGELFF	TGTGCCAGTAGTCAACCGAGGAGCGGAGGAAACACCGGGGAGCTGTTTTTT
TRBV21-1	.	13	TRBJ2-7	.	CAARGGSSYEQYF	TGTGCCGCAAGAGGGGGCAGCTCCTACGAGCAGTACTTC
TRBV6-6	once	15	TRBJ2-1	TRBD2	CASSSGGRGGDEQFF	TGTGCCAGCAGTTCGGGGGGGCGGGGAGGGGATGAGCAGTTCTTC
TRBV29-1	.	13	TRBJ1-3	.	CSVVQETGNTIYF	TGCAGCGTTGTACAGGAGACTGGAAACACCATATATTTT
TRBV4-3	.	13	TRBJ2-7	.	CASSPRLGAEQYF	TGCGCCAGCAGCCCGCGTTTAGGGGCCGAGCAGTACTTC
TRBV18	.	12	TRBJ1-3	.	CASSQFENTIYF	TGTGCCAGCTCCCAGTTTGAAAACACCATATATTTT
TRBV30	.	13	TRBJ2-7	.	CAWSRDIAYEQYF	TGTGCCTGGAGTAGGGACATCGCCTACGAGCAGTACTTC
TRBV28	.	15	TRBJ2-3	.	CASSPPSRSTDTQYF	TGTGCCAGCAGTCCCCCATCTAGGAGCACAGATACGCAGTATTTT
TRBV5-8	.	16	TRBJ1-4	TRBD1	CASSLGQGGTNEKLFF	TGTGCCAGCAGCTTGGGACAGGGGGGAACTAATGAAAAACTGTTTTTT
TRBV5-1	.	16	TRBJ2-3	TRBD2	CASSTGTSGLTDTQYF	TGCGCCAGCAGCACCGGGACTAGCGGGCTGACAGATACGCAGTATTTT
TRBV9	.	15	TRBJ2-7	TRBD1	CASSVAGTGGNEQYF	TGTGCCAGCAGCGTAGCTGGGACAGGGGGCAACGAGCAGTACTTC
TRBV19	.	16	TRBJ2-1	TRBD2	CASRGSGREFYNEQFF	TGTGCCAGTAGAGGGAGCGGGAGAGAGTTCTACAATGAGCAGTTCTTC
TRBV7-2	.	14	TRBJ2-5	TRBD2	CASSLGGRGETQYF	TGTGCCAGCAGCTTAGGCGGGAGAGGGGAGACCCAGTACTTC
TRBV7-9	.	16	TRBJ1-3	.	CASSPRTAISGNTIYF	TGTGCCAGCAGCCCACGGACAGCAATCTCTGGAAACACCATATATTTT
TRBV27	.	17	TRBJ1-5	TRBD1	CASSRGQGAYSNQPQHF	TGTGCCAGCAGTCGGGGACAGGGGGCGTATAGCAATCAGCCCCAGCATTTT
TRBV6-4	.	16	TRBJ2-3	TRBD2	CASSYASGGPTDTQYF	TGTGCCAGCAGTTATGCTAGCGGGGGTCCCACAGATACGCAGTATTTT
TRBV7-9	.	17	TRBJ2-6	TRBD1	CASSPGTGGNGANVLTF	TGTGCCAGCAGCCCCGGGACAGGGGGTAATGGGGCCAACGTCCTGACTTTC
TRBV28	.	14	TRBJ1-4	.	CASSLTETNEKLFF	TGTGCCAGCAGTCTGACAGAAACTAATGAAAAACTGTTTTTT
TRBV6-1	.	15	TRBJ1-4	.	CASNPGHTTNEKLFF	TGTGCCAGCAACCCGGGACATACAACTAATGAAAAACTGTTTTTT
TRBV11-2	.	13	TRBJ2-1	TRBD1	CASSSRQGLAGFF	TGTGCCAGCAGCTCAAGACAGGGTTTGGCTGGGTTCTTC
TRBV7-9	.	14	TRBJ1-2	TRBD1	CASSARQGAGGYTF	TGTGCCAGCAGCGCGCGACAGGGGGCGGGAGGCTACACCTTC
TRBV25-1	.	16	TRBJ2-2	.	CASSDTVTGNTGELFF	TGTGCCAGCAGTGATACGGTGACAGGGAACACCGGGGAGCTGTTTTTT